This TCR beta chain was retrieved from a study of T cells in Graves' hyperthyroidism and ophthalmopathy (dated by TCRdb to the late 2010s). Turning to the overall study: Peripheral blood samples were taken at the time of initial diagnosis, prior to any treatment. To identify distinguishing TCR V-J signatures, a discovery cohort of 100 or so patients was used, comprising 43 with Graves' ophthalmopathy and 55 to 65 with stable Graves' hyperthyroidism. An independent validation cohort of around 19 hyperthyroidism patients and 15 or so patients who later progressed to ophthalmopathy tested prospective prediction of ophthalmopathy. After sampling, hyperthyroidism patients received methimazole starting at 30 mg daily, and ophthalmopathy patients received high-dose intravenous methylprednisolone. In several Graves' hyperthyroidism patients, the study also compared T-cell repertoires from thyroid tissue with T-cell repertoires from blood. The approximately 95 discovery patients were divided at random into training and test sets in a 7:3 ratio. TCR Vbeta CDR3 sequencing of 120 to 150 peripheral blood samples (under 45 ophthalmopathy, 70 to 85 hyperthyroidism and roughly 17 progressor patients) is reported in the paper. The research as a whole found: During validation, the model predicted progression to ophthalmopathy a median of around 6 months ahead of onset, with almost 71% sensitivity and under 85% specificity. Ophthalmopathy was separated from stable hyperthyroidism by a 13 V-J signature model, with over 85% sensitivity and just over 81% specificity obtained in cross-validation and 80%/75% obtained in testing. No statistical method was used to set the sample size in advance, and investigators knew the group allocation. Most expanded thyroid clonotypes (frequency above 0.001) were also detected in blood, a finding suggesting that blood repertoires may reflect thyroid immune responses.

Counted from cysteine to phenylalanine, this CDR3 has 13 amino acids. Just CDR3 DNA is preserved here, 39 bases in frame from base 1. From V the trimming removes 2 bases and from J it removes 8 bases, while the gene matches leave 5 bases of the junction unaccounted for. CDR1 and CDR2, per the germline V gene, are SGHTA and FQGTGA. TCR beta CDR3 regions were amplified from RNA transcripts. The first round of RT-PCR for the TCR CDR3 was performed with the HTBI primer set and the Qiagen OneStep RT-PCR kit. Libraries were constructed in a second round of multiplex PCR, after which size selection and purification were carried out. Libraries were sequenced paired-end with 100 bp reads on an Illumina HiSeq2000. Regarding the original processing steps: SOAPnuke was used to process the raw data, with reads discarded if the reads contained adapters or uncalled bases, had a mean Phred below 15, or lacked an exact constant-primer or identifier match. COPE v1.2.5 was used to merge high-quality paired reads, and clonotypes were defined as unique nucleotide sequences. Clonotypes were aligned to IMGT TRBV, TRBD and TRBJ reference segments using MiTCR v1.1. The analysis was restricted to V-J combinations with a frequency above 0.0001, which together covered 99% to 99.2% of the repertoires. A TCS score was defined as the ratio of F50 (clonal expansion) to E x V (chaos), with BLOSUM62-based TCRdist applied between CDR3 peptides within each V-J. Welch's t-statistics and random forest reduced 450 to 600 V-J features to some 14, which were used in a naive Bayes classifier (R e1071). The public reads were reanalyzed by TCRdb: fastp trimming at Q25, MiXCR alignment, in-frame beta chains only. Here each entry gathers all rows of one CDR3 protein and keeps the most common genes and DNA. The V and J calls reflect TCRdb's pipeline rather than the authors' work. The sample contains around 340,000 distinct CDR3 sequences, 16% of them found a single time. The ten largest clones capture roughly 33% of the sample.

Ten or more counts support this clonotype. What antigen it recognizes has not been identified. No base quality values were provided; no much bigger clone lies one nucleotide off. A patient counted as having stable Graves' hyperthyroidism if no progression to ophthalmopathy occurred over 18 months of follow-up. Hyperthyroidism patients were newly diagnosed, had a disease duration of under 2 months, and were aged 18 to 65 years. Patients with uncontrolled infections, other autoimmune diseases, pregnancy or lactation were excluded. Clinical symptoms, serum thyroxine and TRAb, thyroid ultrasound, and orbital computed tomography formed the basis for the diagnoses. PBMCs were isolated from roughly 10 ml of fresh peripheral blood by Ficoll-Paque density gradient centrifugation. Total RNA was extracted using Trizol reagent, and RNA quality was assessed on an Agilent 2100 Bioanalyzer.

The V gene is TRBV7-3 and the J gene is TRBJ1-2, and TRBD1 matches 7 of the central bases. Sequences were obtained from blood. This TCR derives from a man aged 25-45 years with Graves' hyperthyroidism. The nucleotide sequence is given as TGTGCCAGCAGCTTAGGAGGGGGCGAAGGCTACACCTTC. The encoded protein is CASSLGGGEGYTF.